The clone carrying this T cell receptor (beta chain) has only a few counts. The antigen is unknown. In germline, CDR1 is SGHVS, CDR2 FQNEAQ. This CDR3 comprises 13 residues. The V gene lost 4 bases and the J gene lost 6 bases, with 13 bases spanning the gap. The data were taken from a study of T cells after yellow fever vaccination. Study context: Preparation used SMART-Seq v4 Ultra Low Input for the low-cell-number fractions.

Study-wide findings and caveats: Overall, a small share of clonotypes was seen in both CD4 and CD8 compartments.

TCR cDNA was made by 5'RACE template switching, adding a universal primer site and UMIs. TCRdb independently ran MiXCR on the 5' RACE reads; one entry per CDR3 protein. The sample yields a few hundred thousand distinct CDR3 sequences, 17% seen once. The sequenced sample was PBMCs, obtained around 5 days after the first yellow fever vaccination. V gene TRBV7-8 combines with J gene TRBJ2-7; D tentatively fits TRBD1 or TRBD2 (5 bases each). The TCR sequence derives from a young man who received the YFV17D yellow fever vaccine. The CDR3 reads CASSWDLTSEQYF. For the CDR3, the DNA is TGTGCCAGCAGCTGGGACCTTACTTCCGAGCAGTACTTC. The entire variable domain, with the rest obtained from reference TRBV7-8 and TRBJ2-7, is as follows: GAGVSQSPRYKVAKRGQDVALRCDPISGHVSLFWYQQALGQGPEFLTYFQNEAQLDKSGLPSDRFFAERPEGSVSTLKIQRTQQEDSAVYLCASSWDLTSEQYFGPGTRLTVT.